This is a list of T cell receptor beta chains from one sample in a study of blood T cell repertoires in COVID-19. The protocol was immunoSEQ multiplex PCR, while the TCRdb copy is restricted to in-frame clones and leaves out a portion. The table shows around 200,000 clones, with 87% occurring only once. Sequencing input: peripheral blood. The source is a man aged 18 to 30 with active or convalescent COVID-19. Each CDR3 is given with its conserved first and last residue. The order of the fields is D gene, clone size, CDR3 length, V gene, J gene, CDR3 DNA, CDR3 protein. The D gene is left open where the match is weak. Clone size, where shown, is once, few, many, or a class for clones that have expanded.

>.|.|17|TRBV9|TRBJ2-3
TGTGCCAGCAGCGTAGTCGGTAGCCGGTCGGGCACAGATACGCAGTATTTT
CASSVVGSRSGTDTQYF
>TRBD2|.|15|TRBV9|TRBJ2-7
TGTGCCAGCAACCTGGGAGGGACTCCAACCTACGAGCAGTACTTC
CASNLGGTPTYEQYF
>.|.|12|TRBV28|TRBJ1-1
TGTGCCAGCAGCTCACAGAACACTGAAGCTTTCTTT
CASSSQNTEAFF
>.|.|15|TRBV3-1/TRBV3-2|TRBJ1-1
TGTGCCAGCAGCCAGGGAGGGCTCGGTGGCGTGGATGCTTTCTTT
CASSQGGLGGVDAFF
>TRBD1|.|19|TRBV5-6|TRBJ1-2
TGTGCCAGCAGCCTCGCCGGGACAGGGGGATTCCGGGCTAACTATGGCTACACCTTC
CASSLAGTGGFRANYGYTF
>.|.|16|TRBV9|TRBJ2-2
TGTGCCAGCAGCGTAGTTAGTACGCTGGTTGGCGGGGAGCTGTTTTTT
CASSVVSTLVGGELFF
>TRBD1|.|13|TRBV2|TRBJ1-2
TGTGCCAGCAAAAGGACAGGCTCTGGTGGCTACACCTTC
CASKRTGSGGYTF
>.|.|16|TRBV19|TRBJ1-4
TGTGCCAGTAGTATAGGAGACAGGAGGCTCGGTGAAAAACTGTTTTTT
CASSIGDRRLGEKLFF
>.|.|10|TRBV20-1|TRBJ1-5
TGCGGAACAGGGAGTCAGCCCCAGCATTTT
CGTGSQPQHF
>.|.|15|TRBV6-5|TRBJ2-4
TGTGCCAGCAGTTACGGGACAGGCGGGGGAAACATTCAGTACTTC
CASSYGTGGGNIQYF
>.|.|12|TRBV25-1|TRBJ1-1
TGTGCCAGCAGCCTCACCGGGACTGAAGCTTTCTTT
CASSLTGTEAFF
>.|.|12|TRBV6-5|TRBJ2-1
TGTGCCAGCAGCCAGGGAGGCAATGAGCAGTTCTTC
CASSQGGNEQFF
>.|.|15|TRBV28|TRBJ1-2
TGTGCCAGCAGAGGTTCCGTTGGGGCGGCCTATGGCTACACCTTC
CASRGSVGAAYGYTF
>TRBD1|.|11|TRBV29-1|TRBJ1-2
TGCAGCGCCCAGGCAGGGGGTGGCTACACCTTC
CSAQAGGGYTF
>.|.|15|TRBV7-2|TRBJ1-4
TGTGCCAGCAGCTTAGGGGGGCGGGCTAATGAAAAACTGTTTTTT
CASSLGGRANEKLFF
>.|.|14|TRBV28|TRBJ1-5
TGTGCCAGCAGTTTAACCGGACTCCCAGGGCCCCAGCATTTT
CASSLTGLPGPQHF
>TRBD2|.|17|TRBV19|TRBJ2-1
TGTGCCAGTAGTATCGCGGGAGGTACCTTCGTCTACAATGAGCAGTTCTTC
CASSIAGGTFVYNEQFF
>.|.|13|TRBV5-1|TRBJ1-2
TGCGCCAGCAGCTCCGGGGACATTTATGGCTACACCTTC
CASSSGDIYGYTF
>.|few|14|TRBV27|TRBJ2-3
TGTGCCAGCACCAAGGGACTTGCCACAGATACGCAGTATTTT
CASTKGLATDTQYF
>TRBD1|.|14|TRBV6-5|TRBJ1-2
TGTGCCAGCAGTCGCCAAGGACAGGGGGTCGGCTACACCTTC
CASSRQGQGVGYTF